One sample yielded the 2 T cell receptor beta chains listed below, sequenced in a study of OX40 agonist ivuxolimab in advanced cancers. Method: immunoSEQ multiplex PCR; TCRdb's copy keeps in-frame clones and lacks some. This table holds fewer than 55,000 clones, about 90% found once. Source: CD4+ or CD8+ T cells sorted from blood, taken in a trial of the OX40 agonist ivuxolimab. Receptor source: an adult with an advanced solid tumor such as melanoma, head and neck, liver or kidney cancer.

The CDR3 DNA reads TGTGCCAGCAGCTTCAACAGGGGGCGAAATGAAAAACTGTTTTTT. It yields the protein CASSFNRGRNEKLFF. The rearrangement links TRBV7-8 to TRBJ1-4, with 9 nucleotides matching TRBD1. V was clipped by 3 bases and J by 5 bases; unmatched bases: 4. CDR3 length: 15 amino acids. Per the germline V gene, CDR1 is SGHVS and CDR2 is FQNEAQ.

This clone was seen just once. The chain uses TRBV7-8 and TRBJ1-5, with 8 bases matching TRBD1. The CDR3 spans 13 residues. The trim removed 1 base at V and 12 bases at J, leaving 5 bases unmatched. Per the germline V gene, CDR1 is SGHVS and CDR2 is FQNEAQ. CDR3 region: CASSLEGQGIQHF. CDR3 sequence (DNA): TGTGCCAGCAGCTTAGAAGGACAGGGTATCCAGCATTTT.